The rows below give T cell receptor beta chains drawn from one sample of a study of blood T cell repertoires in COVID-19. Method: immunoSEQ multiplex PCR; TCRdb's copy keeps in-frame clones and lacks some. The table shows some 300,000 clones, with roughly 90% occurring only once. The specimen sequenced was PBMCs or T cells enriched from blood (not recorded which). These receptors were obtained from a woman between 50 and 59 years old who had been exposed to COVID-19. Each CDR3 is given with its conserved first and last residue. D genes are given only for firm matches. The size field is filled for only some rows; it gives once, few, many or a size class.

V gene: TRBV7-9; clone size: NA; J gene: TRBJ2-5; D gene: TRBD1; CDR3 DNA: TGTGCCAGCAGCACCACCATAGACAGGGGTGAGACCCAGTACTTC; CDR3 protein: CASSTTIDRGETQYF
V gene: TRBV27; clone size: NA; J gene: TRBJ1-6; D gene: NA; CDR3 DNA: TGTGCCAGCAGTTTATCAGACCCCGGACGGATGGAGGGGTTTCCGTCCCTCCACTTT; CDR3 protein: CASSLSDPGRMEGFPSLHF
V gene: TRBV19; clone size: NA; J gene: TRBJ2-7; D gene: NA; CDR3 DNA: TGTGCCAGTAGTGTCAAACAGGGAGGGTCCTACGAGCAGTACTTC; CDR3 protein: CASSVKQGGSYEQYF
V gene: TRBV20-1; clone size: NA; J gene: TRBJ2-3; D gene: NA; CDR3 DNA: TGCAGTGCCAAGACAACAGATACGCAGTATTTT; CDR3 protein: CSAKTTDTQYF
V gene: TRBV5-1; clone size: NA; J gene: TRBJ2-3; D gene: NA; CDR3 DNA: TGCGCCAGCAGCATAACCGGGACTAGCACAGATACGCAGTATTTT; CDR3 protein: CASSITGTSTDTQYF
V gene: TRBV7-9; clone size: NA; J gene: TRBJ1-3; D gene: NA; CDR3 DNA: TGTGCCAGCAGCTTAGAGGGGCGTCAGGACACCATATATTTT; CDR3 protein: CASSLEGRQDTIYF
V gene: TRBV7-9; clone size: NA; J gene: TRBJ2-3; D gene: NA; CDR3 DNA: TGTGCCAGCAGTTCAAAGCGGGCTGCGGGTGAAGGTTCTTATACGCAGTATTTT; CDR3 protein: CASSSKRAAGEGSYTQYF
V gene: TRBV4-2; clone size: NA; J gene: TRBJ1-5; D gene: NA; CDR3 DNA: TGTGCCAGCAGCCAAGAGGTTGGGGGGGCGGCTCAGCCCCAGCATTTT; CDR3 protein: CASSQEVGGAAQPQHF
V gene: TRBV30; clone size: NA; J gene: TRBJ1-2; D gene: NA; CDR3 DNA: TGTGCCTGGAGTGTCGGAGCTAACTATGGCTACACCTTC; CDR3 protein: CAWSVGANYGYTF
V gene: TRBV6-5; clone size: NA; J gene: TRBJ2-7; D gene: NA; CDR3 DNA: TGTGCCAGCAGGGGGGCGATGACCTACGAGCAGTACTTC; CDR3 protein: CASRGAMTYEQYF
V gene: TRBV28; clone size: NA; J gene: TRBJ1-1; D gene: NA; CDR3 DNA: TGTGCCAGCATCACTAACCCGGCAAACACTGAAGCTTTCTTT; CDR3 protein: CASITNPANTEAFF
V gene: TRBV5-6; clone size: NA; J gene: TRBJ1-6; D gene: TRBD1; CDR3 DNA: TGTGCCAGCAGCTCCCGGGACAGAGGGTCACCCCTCCACTTT; CDR3 protein: CASSSRDRGSPLHF
V gene: TRBV3-1/TRBV3-2; clone size: NA; J gene: TRBJ2-1; D gene: TRBD1; CDR3 DNA: TGTGCCAGCAGCCAGGACAGGTTGACCCCTTCTCGTGAGCAGTTCTTC; CDR3 protein: CASSQDRLTPSREQFF
V gene: TRBV6-1; clone size: NA; J gene: TRBJ2-5; D gene: TRBD2; CDR3 DNA: TGTGCCAGCAGTGAATATCTAGCGGGGGGGCGATTGGAGACCCAGTACTTC; CDR3 protein: CASSEYLAGGRLETQYF
V gene: TRBV27; clone size: NA; J gene: TRBJ2-7; D gene: NA; CDR3 DNA: TGTGCCAGCAGTTCTCGTCCCCAGGGTTACGAGCAGTACTTC; CDR3 protein: CASSSRPQGYEQYF
V gene: TRBV4-2; clone size: NA; J gene: TRBJ2-1; D gene: NA; CDR3 DNA: TGTGCCAGCAGCCAAGATAGGGGGTCCAATGAGCAGTTCTTC; CDR3 protein: CASSQDRGSNEQFF
V gene: TRBV6-5; clone size: once; J gene: TRBJ1-6; D gene: TRBD1; CDR3 DNA: TGTGCCAGCAGTTACTATGGGACAGGGGAAAATTCACCCCTCCACTTT; CDR3 protein: CASSYYGTGENSPLHF
V gene: TRBV30; clone size: NA; J gene: TRBJ2-2; D gene: TRBD1; CDR3 DNA: TGTGCCTGGAGTGTACGGGACAGGGCCGGGGAGCTGTTTTTT; CDR3 protein: CAWSVRDRAGELFF
V gene: TRBV11-1; clone size: few; J gene: TRBJ2-7; D gene: NA; CDR3 DNA: TGTGCCAGCAGCTACCCCGCGGGGGCCACCTACGAGCAGTACTTC; CDR3 protein: CASSYPAGATYEQYF
V gene: TRBV6-2/TRBV6-3; clone size: NA; J gene: TRBJ1-6; D gene: TRBD1; CDR3 DNA: TGTGCCAGCAGTTACTCGTTGGGACAGGAATATAATTCACCCCTCCACTTT; CDR3 protein: CASSYSLGQEYNSPLHF
V gene: TRBV6-5; clone size: NA; J gene: TRBJ2-7; D gene: NA; CDR3 DNA: TGTGCCAGCACCCCGGCGGATGCTACCTCCTACGAGCAGTACTTC; CDR3 protein: CASTPADATSYEQYF
V gene: TRBV5-5; clone size: NA; J gene: TRBJ2-5; D gene: NA; CDR3 DNA: TGTGCCAGCAGCTTGCCAGGGAAAGAGACCCAGTACTTC; CDR3 protein: CASSLPGKETQYF
V gene: TRBV7-9; clone size: NA; J gene: TRBJ1-1; D gene: TRBD1; CDR3 DNA: TGTGCCAGCAGCTCTAGGACAGGGGGACTTAGACGGAACACTGAAGCTTTCTTT; CDR3 protein: CASSSRTGGLRRNTEAFF
V gene: TRBV2; clone size: NA; J gene: TRBJ1-2; D gene: TRBD1; CDR3 DNA: TGTGCCAGCAGGGCCAGGGGGCTTGGCTATGGCTACACCTTC; CDR3 protein: CASRARGLGYGYTF
V gene: TRBV6-2/TRBV6-3; clone size: NA; J gene: TRBJ2-5; D gene: NA; CDR3 DNA: TGTGCCAGCGGCCACTCTGAACTAGAGACCCAGTACTTC; CDR3 protein: CASGHSELETQYF
V gene: TRBV10-3; clone size: NA; J gene: TRBJ1-1; D gene: TRBD1; CDR3 DNA: TGTGCCATCAGTGACTACAGGGGCTCTTCAGGAGCTTTCTTT; CDR3 protein: CAISDYRGSSGAFF
V gene: TRBV4-1; clone size: NA; J gene: TRBJ2-7; D gene: NA; CDR3 DNA: TGCGCCAGCAGCCAAGCGAGCGGAGGGAGCCACTCCTACGAGCAGTACTTC; CDR3 protein: CASSQASGGSHSYEQYF
V gene: TRBV28; clone size: NA; J gene: TRBJ2-1; D gene: NA; CDR3 DNA: TGTGCCAGCAGTTTAGATCGGCAGAGCCAGGGGAACTACAATGAGCAGTTCTTC; CDR3 protein: CASSLDRQSQGNYNEQFF
V gene: TRBV5-5; clone size: NA; J gene: TRBJ2-7; D gene: TRBD2; CDR3 DNA: TGTGCCAGCAGCAAACTAGCGGGGGGTAGCTACGAGCAGTACTTC; CDR3 protein: CASSKLAGGSYEQYF
V gene: TRBV6-4; clone size: NA; J gene: TRBJ2-7; D gene: NA; CDR3 DNA: TGTGCCAGGATACAGGGTAAAAGATACGAGCAGTACTTC; CDR3 protein: CARIQGKRYEQYF
V gene: TRBV10-3; clone size: NA; J gene: TRBJ2-3; D gene: TRBD1; CDR3 DNA: TGTGCCATCAGGGGGACAGGAGGAGGTTCAGATACGCAGTATTTT; CDR3 protein: CAIRGTGGGSDTQYF
V gene: TRBV2; clone size: NA; J gene: TRBJ2-3; D gene: TRBD2; CDR3 DNA: TGTGCCAGCAGTGTTCGGCGGGGGGGCCTCGATACGCAGTATTTT; CDR3 protein: CASSVRRGGLDTQYF
V gene: TRBV5-6; clone size: NA; J gene: TRBJ1-2; D gene: TRBD1; CDR3 DNA: TGTGCCAGCAGCTTGGGACCCTCCGAGAGGGGGCTAGCACGCGGCTACACCTTC; CDR3 protein: CASSLGPSERGLARGYTF
V gene: TRBV18; clone size: NA; J gene: TRBJ1-5; D gene: NA; CDR3 DNA: TGTGCCAGCTCACAGGGGCAGTTAGGCAATCAGCCCCAGCATTTT; CDR3 protein: CASSQGQLGNQPQHF
V gene: TRBV28; clone size: NA; J gene: TRBJ1-2; D gene: TRBD1; CDR3 DNA: TGTGCCAGCAGTTCGGGACAGGGGACCGCCTATGGCTACACCTTC; CDR3 protein: CASSSGQGTAYGYTF
V gene: TRBV4-1; clone size: NA; J gene: TRBJ1-2; D gene: TRBD1; CDR3 DNA: TGCGCCAGCAGCCAAGCGGGTCAGGGGGCCTCCTATGGCTACACCTTC; CDR3 protein: CASSQAGQGASYGYTF
V gene: TRBV5-1; clone size: NA; J gene: TRBJ2-7; D gene: NA; CDR3 DNA: TGCGCCAGCAGTCGAGGACAGACGAGCTCCTACGAGCAGTACTTC; CDR3 protein: CASSRGQTSSYEQYF
V gene: TRBV5-4; clone size: NA; J gene: TRBJ2-3; D gene: NA; CDR3 DNA: TGTGCCAGCAGCTTGGCACAGGGAAGGAGCACAGATACGCAGTATTTT; CDR3 protein: CASSLAQGRSTDTQYF
V gene: TRBV28; clone size: NA; J gene: TRBJ2-5; D gene: NA; CDR3 DNA: TGTGCCAGCAGTAGGGCGCCACGGACAGAAAATCTGAAAGAGACCCAGTACTTC; CDR3 protein: CASSRAPRTENLKETQYF
V gene: TRBV5-6; clone size: NA; J gene: TRBJ2-7; D gene: NA; CDR3 DNA: TGTGCCAGCAGCTTGGTGGGACAACCCTACGAGCAGTACTTC; CDR3 protein: CASSLVGQPYEQYF
V gene: TRBV10-2; clone size: NA; J gene: TRBJ1-6; D gene: NA; CDR3 DNA: TGCGCCAGCAGTGAGTTTGGGCAGGGGCCCAATTCACCCCTCCACTTT; CDR3 protein: CASSEFGQGPNSPLHF
V gene: TRBV28; clone size: NA; J gene: TRBJ1-1; D gene: TRBD1; CDR3 DNA: TGTGCCAGCAGACCGACAGGGCCGAACACTGAAGCTTTCTTT; CDR3 protein: CASRPTGPNTEAFF
V gene: TRBV11-3; clone size: NA; J gene: TRBJ2-7; D gene: TRBD2; CDR3 DNA: TGTGCCAGCAGCTTGGGACTAGCGGGCTCCTACGAGCAGTACTTC; CDR3 protein: CASSLGLAGSYEQYF
V gene: TRBV18; clone size: once; J gene: TRBJ2-2; D gene: NA; CDR3 DNA: TGTGCCAGCTCACCACCTTCAGTCGGGGAGCTGTTTTTT; CDR3 protein: CASSPPSVGELFF
V gene: TRBV27; clone size: NA; J gene: TRBJ1-1; D gene: TRBD1; CDR3 DNA: TGTGCCAGTCACACAGGGACAGGGGGCACTGAAGCTTTCTTT; CDR3 protein: CASHTGTGGTEAFF
V gene: TRBV13; clone size: NA; J gene: TRBJ2-2; D gene: TRBD2; CDR3 DNA: TGTGCCAGCAGCTTAGGCCCACGGCTAGCGGGGGCCGGGGAGCTGTTTTTT; CDR3 protein: CASSLGPRLAGAGELFF
V gene: TRBV3-1/TRBV3-2; clone size: NA; J gene: TRBJ1-2; D gene: TRBD1; CDR3 DNA: TGTGCCAGCAGTCCAAAGGGGGCCGGTGGCTACACCTTC; CDR3 protein: CASSPKGAGGYTF
V gene: TRBV4-1; clone size: NA; J gene: TRBJ1-3; D gene: NA; CDR3 DNA: TGCGCCAGCAGCCAAGTTCAGGGGAGCTCTGGAAACACCATATATTTT; CDR3 protein: CASSQVQGSSGNTIYF
V gene: TRBV5-6; clone size: NA; J gene: TRBJ1-5; D gene: NA; CDR3 DNA: TGTGCCAGCAGCTTGCGGGCAGGGATGAATCAGCCCCAGCATTTT; CDR3 protein: CASSLRAGMNQPQHF
V gene: TRBV27; clone size: NA; J gene: TRBJ1-1; D gene: NA; CDR3 DNA: TGTGCCAGCAGTCCCAGCGGGTTAAACACTGAAGCTTTCTTT; CDR3 protein: CASSPSGLNTEAFF
V gene: TRBV28; clone size: NA; J gene: TRBJ1-5; D gene: NA; CDR3 DNA: TGTGCCAGCAGAGCGCTCGTTCAGCCCCAGCATTTT; CDR3 protein: CASRALVQPQHF